One and the same sample provided the 21 T cell receptor beta chains below, sequenced in a study of a mutant IDH1 vaccine in newly diagnosed glioma. The time point here: week 23, last vaccination. Each dose delivered 300 ug of mutant IDH1 20-mer peptide subcutaneously with imiquimod. Profiled with immunoSEQ multiplex PCR; TCRdb holds only in-frame clones, not every one. The repertoire holds about 44,000 clones, with more than 85% as singletons. No cognate antigen is known for these TCRs. This material consisted of PBMCs, taken from a glioma patient whose treatment included an IDH1 peptide vaccine. The receptors come from a man aged 50 or older with glioma.

J is TRBJ1-5 and V is TRBV12-5, with a possible D match to TRBD1 (5 bases). Per the germline V gene, CDR1 is LGHNT and CDR2 is FRNRAP. The germline V and J ends were trimmed by 1 base and 0 bases, with 22 bases remaining between them. There are 20 residues in the CDR3. The CDR3 sequence is CASGLEGKASLLYSNQPQHF. As DNA, the CDR3 is TGTGCTAGTGGTTTGGAGGGGAAGGCTAGCCTCCTATATAGCAATCAGCCCCAGCATTTT.

This chain links TRBV18 with TRBJ2-1, with D unresolved. The V and J ends lost 1 base and 5 bases respectively, with 9 bases between them. Germline V CDR1 and CDR2: KGHSH, LQKENI. This CDR3 has 14 residues. In DNA, the CDR3 is TGTGCCAGCTCACCACAGGGTTCGAACAATGAGCAGTTCTTC. Its protein is CASSPQGSNNEQFF. The full variable domain, its missing parts supplied by reference TRBV18 and TRBJ2-1, is NAGVMQNPRHLVRRRGQEARLRCSPMKGHSHVYWYRQLPEEGLKFMVYLQKENIIDESGMPKERFSAEFPKEGPSILRIQQVVRGDSAAYFCASSPQGSNNEQFFGPGTRLTVL.

This clone was detected once. The chain couples TRBV4-3 to TRBJ1-2, with a possible D match to TRBD1 (5 bases). V dropped 1 base and J dropped 6 bases, with 27 bases sitting between them. The CDR3 covers 19 residues. Germline values: CDR1 LGHNA, CDR2 YSLEER. The CDR3 DNA follows: TGCGCCAGCAGCCAAGCCTCCCCCGGGGCGGCCAAAACAACGAATGGCTACACCTTC. It is translated as CASSQASPGAAKTTNGYTF.

The chain recombines TRBV19 with TRBJ2-7; D is perhaps TRBD1 (7 bases). Germline V CDR1 and CDR2: LNHDA, SQIVND (reference sequence). The CDR3 has 15 residues. Trimming pared 3 bases from V and 3 bases from J, leaving 15 bases between. CDR3: CASSISQGDFYEQYF. Written as DNA, the CDR3 is TGTGCCAGTAGTATCTCGCAGGGGGACTTCTACGAGCAGTACTTC.

The rearrangement joins TRBV5-1 to TRBJ2-2, with D maybe TRBD1 (6 bases). The CDR3 covers 16 residues. With 0 bases removed from V and 1 base from J, the gap between germline ends came to 10 bases. Germline V gene lookup returns CDR1 SGHRS and CDR2 YFSETQ. CDR3 sequence reads: CASSLERQVNTGELFF. The CDR3 nucleotides are TGCGCCAGCAGCTTGGAGCGACAGGTGAACACCGGGGAGCTGTTTTTT. The complete variable domain, with remaining parts taken from reference TRBV5-1 and TRBJ2-2, reads KAGVTQTPRYLIKTRGQQVTLSCSPISGHRSVSWYQQTPGQGLQFLFEYFSETQRNKGNFPGRFSGRQFSNSRSEMNVSTLELGDSALYLCASSLERQVNTGELFFGEGSRLTVL.

This chain connects TRBV6-5 to TRBJ1-3, with TRBD1 matching over 9 bases. Germline assignment: CDR1 MNHEY and CDR2 SVGAGI. Trimming removed 6 bases from V and 2 bases from J; junction bases left unmatched: 5. CDR3 length: 15 residues. CDR3 bases: TGTGCCAGCAGGACAGGGGGGCATACTGGAAACACCATATATTTT. Protein: CASRTGGHTGNTIYF.

The V and J genes are TRBV4-1 and TRBJ1-5; D perhaps matches TRBD1 (5 bases). Germline CDR1 MGHRA, CDR2 YSYEKL. Trimming removed 4 bases from V and 2 bases from J, with 9 bases in between. The CDR3 is made up of 14 amino acids. The DNA for the CDR3 is TGCGCCAGCAGCCCTCGGGGGGGCAATCAGCCCCAGCATTTT. Translating it yields CASSPRGGNQPQHF.

The V call is TRBV27, the J call TRBJ1-2; no reliable D call. The CDR3 covers 14 residues. Germline V gene lookup returns CDR1 MNHEY and CDR2 SMNVEV (reference sequence). V was cut by 6 bases and J by 8 bases, with 19 bases left in between. DNA of the CDR3: TGTGCCAGCAGGGCCGGCCGAGCCGGTGAGGGCTACACCTTC. Translating gives CASRAGRAGEGYTF.

The V gene is TRBV4-1, the J gene TRBJ2-2; a possible D gene is TRBD2 (6 bases). The CDR3 is 15 amino acids. V dropped 4 bases and J dropped 3 bases, with 12 bases sitting between them. Germline V CDR1 and CDR2: MGHRA, YSYEKL. The CDR3 here is CASSLGDFDTGELFF. CDR3 coding DNA: TGCGCCAGCAGCCTCGGGGACTTTGACACCGGGGAGCTGTTTTTT.

The CDR3 sequence is CASSRDIGLRNQPQHF. In DNA form, the CDR3 reads TGTGCCAGCAGCCGGGACATTGGTCTCCGCAATCAGCCCCAGCATTTT. The chain is built from TRBV5-5 and TRBJ1-5; D perhaps matches TRBD1 (6 bases). CDR1 and CDR2 from the germline V gene are SGHKS and YYEKEE (reference sequence). This CDR3 comprises 16 residues. Trimming cost V 4 bases and J 2 bases, with 16 bases left between them.

V usage is TRBV6-6 and J usage is TRBJ1-2, with D maybe TRBD1 (5 bases). This CDR3 spans 14 amino acids. V was shortened by 2 bases and J by 2 bases, with 9 bases between the two germline ends. From germline, CDR1 is MNHNY and CDR2 SVGAGI (reference sequence). This chain's CDR3 is CASSYPGGNYGYTF. The CDR3 DNA reads as TGTGCCAGCAGTTACCCCGGGGGGAACTATGGCTACACCTTC.

This clone has just one count. The chain carries TRBV7-9 and TRBJ2-2; 12 nucleotides match TRBD2. J gave up 8 bases and V 3 bases, and 7 bases lay outside the gene matches. This CDR3 is built from 16 residues. Per the germline V gene, CDR1 is SEHNR and CDR2 is FQNEAQ (reference sequence). The CDR3 reads CASSFRTSGNSGELFF. As DNA, the CDR3 is TGTGCCAGCAGCTTTCGGACTAGCGGGAATTCTGGGGAGCTGTTTTTT.

The V gene is TRBV7-8, the J gene TRBJ1-1; no clear D gene. CDR3 size: 16 residues. Trimming took off 2 bases at V and 0 bases at J, with 13 bases between the two ends. CDR1 SGHVS and CDR2 FQNEAQ come from the germline V gene. CDR3 DNA: TGTGCCAGCAGCTTATCCCGGACGGAAATGAACACTGAAGCTTTCTTT. It yields the protein CASSLSRTEMNTEAFF.

The chain carries TRBV7-6 and TRBJ2-2; 8 positions match TRBD1. V shed 7 bases, J shed 6 bases, and the junction held 4 bases outside the gene matches. Germline V CDR1 and CDR2: SGHVS, FNYEAQ. The CDR3 consists of 13 residues. The CDR3 is CASNEQGAGELFF. CDR3 DNA sequence: TGTGCCAGCAATGAACAGGGGGCCGGGGAGCTGTTTTTT.

The chain employs TRBV15 and TRBJ1-4, with D unclear. V shed 0 bases and J shed 8 bases, with 13 bases lying between them. The V gene's germline CDR1 is LNHNV and CDR2 YYDKDF (reference sequence). The CDR3 is 15 residues long. The DNA for the CDR3 is TGTGCCACCAGCAGAGATCCGGGTGTTCAGGAAAAACTGTTTTTT. Residues: CATSRDPGVQEKLFF.

The chain has TRBV5-6 and TRBJ2-1, with unresolved D. CDR1 is SGHDT, CDR2 YYEEEE, per germline. V was clipped by 2 bases and J by 8 bases, with 5 bases between them. The length of the CDR3 is 11 residues. CDR3 in amino acids: CASSLWDEQFF. The CDR3 DNA is TGTGCCAGCAGCTTATGGGATGAGCAGTTCTTC. The entire variable domain, with the rest obtained from reference TRBV5-6 and TRBJ2-1, is as follows: DAGVTQSPTHLIKTRGQQVTLRCSPKSGHDTVSWYQQALGQGPQFIFQYYEEEERQRGNFPDRFSGHQFPNYSSELNVNALLLGDSALYLCASSLWDEQFFGPGTRLTVL.

The CDR3 protein is CASGTGQGSNEQFF. In DNA, the CDR3 is TGTGCTAGTGGTACGGGACAGGGATCCAATGAGCAGTTCTTC. This chain uses TRBV12-5 with TRBJ2-1, with 9 bases matching TRBD1. V lost 5 bases and J lost 6; bases outside the gene matches: 5. The CDR3 has 14 residues. In germline, CDR1 is LGHNT, CDR2 FRNRAP. The entire variable domain, with the rest obtained from reference TRBV12-5 and TRBJ2-1, is as follows: DARVTQTPRHKVTEMGQEVTMRCQPILGHNTVFWYRQTMMQGLELLAYFRNRAPLDDSGMPKDRFSAEMPDATLATLKIQPSEPRDSAVYFCASGTGQGSNEQFFGPGTRLTVL.

The chain recombines TRBV7-2 with TRBJ2-5, with D perhaps given as TRBD1 or TRBD2 (5 bases each). The CDR3 has 14 amino acids. Trimming shortened V by 0 bases and J by 0 bases, and 5 bases separated the two germline ends. CDR1 is SGHTA and CDR2 is FQGNSA in the germline V gene. This CDR3 is CASSLAGDQETQYF. Here the CDR3 DNA reads TGTGCCAGCAGCTTAGCGGGGGACCAAGAGACCCAGTACTTC.

CDR3 DNA: TGTGCCAGCAGCTTAGGTTTCAGGGCCGAGCAGTACTTC. The encoded protein is CASSLGFRAEQYF. The chain links TRBV7-6 to TRBJ2-7; perhaps TRBD1 as D (5 bases). Germline CDR1 is SGHVS and CDR2 is FNYEAQ. V gave up 1 base and J gave up 6 bases, with 10 bases separating them. The CDR3 is 13 residues long.

This chain joins TRBV5-1 and TRBJ2-7; D call uncertain. The CDR3 is made up of 13 amino acids. Between the trimmed V and J ends, which lost 0 bases and 3 bases, there was a span of 7 bases. Germline CDR1 reads SGHRS; CDR2 reads YFSETQ. The CDR3 region is CASSLDDFYEQYF. CDR3 coding DNA: TGCGCCAGCAGCTTGGACGACTTCTACGAGCAGTACTTC.

This sequence joins TRBV12-5 and TRBJ1-1; D remains ambiguous. Trimming removed 1 base at V and 3 bases at J, with 15 bases between. Germline V gene sequence: CDR1 LGHNT, CDR2 FRNRAP. The CDR3 spans 16 residues. In DNA, the CDR3 is TGTGCTAGTGGTTTGGCCGAAGGGCAGGTCCACACTGAAGCTTTCTTT. Protein sequence: CASGLAEGQVHTEAFF.